The 2 T cell receptor beta chains presented below share a single source sample, sequenced in a study of shared clonotypes between healthy human individuals. The method was immunoSEQ multiplex PCR; TCRdb's version includes in-frame clones alone and lacks a portion of them. The sample holds about 230,000 clones, 50% to 80% seen once. Sequenced material: memory CD4+ T cells sorted from blood. Subset defined: CD45RA-negative fraction. The receptors come from a young man in good health.

The J gene is TRBJ2-1, the V gene TRBV29-1, with D perhaps TRBD2 (5 bases). Per the germline V gene, CDR1 is SQVTM and CDR2 is ANQGSEA. V lost 7 bases and J lost 1, with 20 bases in between. The CDR3 has 16 residues. Written as DNA, the CDR3 is TGCAGCGCGCGACTCGGAGGATATAGTTCCTACAATGAGCAGTTCTTC. This encodes CSARLGGYSSYNEQFF.

The sample holds many counts of this clone. The gene calls are TRBV29-1 and TRBJ2-5; TRBD2 agrees at 7 bases. This CDR3 region has 13 residues. Germline values: CDR1 SQVTM, CDR2 ANQGSEA. V lost 7 bases and J lost 5; bases outside the gene matches: 10. The CDR3 protein is CSGTGTTVETQYF. The CDR3 DNA follows: TGCAGCGGAACCGGGACTACCGTGGAGACCCAGTACTTC.